This T cell receptor beta chain is from a study of control samples from healthy donors and cancer patients. TCRdb keeps only in-frame clones here, not all; method: immunoSEQ multiplex PCR. The repertoire has around 170,000 clones, 80% to 90% of them found once; the top ten carry approximately 4.9%. The germline CDR1 and CDR2 sequences are KGHSH and LQKENI. Trimming cost V 4 bases and J 4 bases; bases outside gene matches: 15. The CDR3 is 18 amino acids. The receptor was derived from a woman in her 30s in good health. The sequencing input was blood. The chain has TRBV18 and TRBJ1-4, with 7 bases aligning to TRBD1. This CDR3 reads CASSLRNNPGQINEKLFF. The CDR3 DNA reads as TGTGCCAGCTCACTAAGGAATAACCCGGGACAGATTAATGAAAAACTGTTTTTT. The variable domain in full, completed from reference TRBV18 and TRBJ1-4, reads NAGVMQNPRHLVRRRGQEARLRCSPMKGHSHVYWYRQLPEEGLKFMVYLQKENIIDESGMPKERFSAEFPKEGPSILRIQQVVRGDSAAYFCASSLRNNPGQINEKLFFGSGTQLSVL.